This is a list of T cell receptor beta chains from one sample in a study of shared clonotypes between healthy human individuals. Profiling relied on immunoSEQ multiplex PCR, and the TCRdb table lists in-frame clones only, not all of them. The sample has millions of clones, approximately 95% seen once. The sequenced material came from naive CD4+ T cells sorted from blood. The receptors here all came from a man younger than 30 in good health. Both conserved end residues are part of each CDR3. The order of the fields is J gene, D gene, V gene, clone size, CDR3 DNA, CDR3 protein. D genes are given only for firm matches. Some rows have no size entry. The others give once, few or many, or a class for an expanded clone.

j_gene: TRBJ1-2; d_gene: NA; v_gene: TRBV6-5; abundance: NA; CDR3nt: TGTGCCAGCAGCCTCACACAAACTTATGGCTACACCTTC; CDR3aa: CASSLTQTYGYTF
j_gene: TRBJ1-2; d_gene: NA; v_gene: TRBV6-1; abundance: NA; CDR3nt: TGTGCCGTCGAATTTGTAGGGGGGCGAAGCACCTTC; CDR3aa: CAVEFVGGRSTF
j_gene: TRBJ2-2; d_gene: TRBD1; v_gene: TRBV9; abundance: NA; CDR3nt: TGTGCCAGCAGCGTAGAGGGGACAGGGACCGGGGAGCTGTTTTTT; CDR3aa: CASSVEGTGTGELFF
j_gene: TRBJ1-1; d_gene: NA; v_gene: TRBV27; abundance: NA; CDR3nt: TGTGCCAGCAGTTCCCAGATGAACACTGAAGCTTTCTTT; CDR3aa: CASSSQMNTEAFF
j_gene: TRBJ1-1; d_gene: NA; v_gene: TRBV6-5; abundance: NA; CDR3nt: TGTGCCAGCAGTAACCCAACAGGGCTCGCTTTCTTT; CDR3aa: CASSNPTGLAFF
j_gene: TRBJ2-1; d_gene: NA; v_gene: TRBV5-1; abundance: NA; CDR3nt: TGCGCCAGCAGGTCTACTAGCTATATCAATGAGCAGTTCTTC; CDR3aa: CASRSTSYINEQFF
j_gene: TRBJ2-7; d_gene: TRBD2; v_gene: TRBV4-1; abundance: NA; CDR3nt: TGCGCCAGCAGCCTCGGGCTAGCGGGTTACGAGCAGTACTTC; CDR3aa: CASSLGLAGYEQYF
j_gene: TRBJ2-3; d_gene: NA; v_gene: TRBV10-1; abundance: NA; CDR3nt: TGCGCCAGCAGCAACCTAGATACGCAGTATTTT; CDR3aa: CASSNLDTQYF
j_gene: TRBJ2-3; d_gene: NA; v_gene: TRBV4-3; abundance: NA; CDR3nt: TGCGCCAGCAGCCAAGGGCAGTTCACAGATACGCAGTATTTT; CDR3aa: CASSQGQFTDTQYF
j_gene: TRBJ2-5; d_gene: NA; v_gene: TRBV6-5; abundance: NA; CDR3nt: TGTGCCAGCAGAACTACAGGGCTCGGAGAGACCCAGTACTTC; CDR3aa: CASRTTGLGETQYF
j_gene: TRBJ2-7; d_gene: TRBD1; v_gene: TRBV28; abundance: NA; CDR3nt: TGTGCCAGCAGTGCTTCCGGGACAGGGAGTTTCGAGCAGTACTTC; CDR3aa: CASSASGTGSFEQYF
j_gene: TRBJ1-6; d_gene: NA; v_gene: TRBV9; abundance: NA; CDR3nt: TGTGCCAGCAGCCTTGGGGTGGGTTCACCCCTCCACTTT; CDR3aa: CASSLGVGSPLHF
j_gene: TRBJ2-5; d_gene: NA; v_gene: TRBV6-4; abundance: NA; CDR3nt: TGTGCCAGCCCTAGCTGGCAAGAGACCCAGTACTTC; CDR3aa: CASPSWQETQYF
j_gene: TRBJ2-2; d_gene: NA; v_gene: TRBV5-1; abundance: NA; CDR3nt: TGCGCCAGCAGCTTGTCGGGGGCGAACACCGGGGAGCTGTTTTTT; CDR3aa: CASSLSGANTGELFF
j_gene: TRBJ1-1; d_gene: NA; v_gene: TRBV6-1; abundance: NA; CDR3nt: TGTGCCAGCATGGGACAAGGGGGCACTGAAGCTTTCTTT; CDR3aa: CASMGQGGTEAFF
j_gene: TRBJ2-1; d_gene: TRBD2; v_gene: TRBV2; abundance: once; CDR3nt: TGTGCCAGCAGTGAAGAAAGAGCGGGAGGGTCAAATGAGCAGTTCTTC; CDR3aa: CASSEERAGGSNEQFF
j_gene: TRBJ1-1; d_gene: NA; v_gene: TRBV10-2; abundance: NA; CDR3nt: TGCGCCAGCAGTGAAACGGGGCAGGCTAACCTGAACACTGAAGCTTTCTTT; CDR3aa: CASSETGQANLNTEAFF
j_gene: TRBJ1-4; d_gene: TRBD1; v_gene: TRBV6-5; abundance: NA; CDR3nt: TGTGCCAGCAGTTACGGTCTCGGGACAGGGGATGAAAAACTGTTTTTT; CDR3aa: CASSYGLGTGDEKLFF
j_gene: TRBJ1-1; d_gene: NA; v_gene: TRBV18; abundance: NA; CDR3nt: TGTGCCACTCGGCAGGGAAGGGGCACTGAAGCTTTCTTT; CDR3aa: CATRQGRGTEAFF
j_gene: TRBJ1-2; d_gene: TRBD1; v_gene: TRBV28; abundance: NA; CDR3nt: TGTGCCAGCAGTTTACGAGGGGGCGGCTATGGCTACACCTTC; CDR3aa: CASSLRGGGYGYTF
j_gene: TRBJ2-5; d_gene: NA; v_gene: TRBV20-1; abundance: NA; CDR3nt: TGCAGTGCTTCGGGACGAGAGACCCAGTACTTC; CDR3aa: CSASGRETQYF
j_gene: TRBJ2-3; d_gene: NA; v_gene: TRBV6-5; abundance: NA; CDR3nt: TGTGCCAGCAGCTACCTTATGGCGACCCATACGCAGTATTTT; CDR3aa: CASSYLMATHTQYF
j_gene: TRBJ1-3; d_gene: NA; v_gene: TRBV20-1; abundance: once; CDR3nt: TGCAGTGCCCGAAGTGGAAACACCATATATTTT; CDR3aa: CSARSGNTIYF
j_gene: TRBJ2-7; d_gene: NA; v_gene: TRBV30; abundance: NA; CDR3nt: TGTGCCTGGAGTACGGAGAACGAGCAGTACTTC; CDR3aa: CAWSTENEQYF
j_gene: TRBJ1-3; d_gene: NA; v_gene: TRBV2; abundance: once; CDR3nt: TGTGCCAGCAGTGCGGACGGGATTCGCTCTGGAAACACCATATATTTT; CDR3aa: CASSADGIRSGNTIYF
j_gene: TRBJ1-2; d_gene: NA; v_gene: TRBV18; abundance: NA; CDR3nt: TGTGCCAGCTCACCCCTAGAGGGGGACTATGGCTACACCTTC; CDR3aa: CASSPLEGDYGYTF
j_gene: TRBJ2-7; d_gene: TRBD1; v_gene: TRBV2; abundance: NA; CDR3nt: TGTGCCAGCAGTCCTCAGGGGGTATCCTACGAGCAGTACTTC; CDR3aa: CASSPQGVSYEQYF
j_gene: TRBJ1-6; d_gene: NA; v_gene: TRBV2; abundance: NA; CDR3nt: TGTGCCAGCAGTGATACAGACAATTATAATTCACCCCTCCACTTT; CDR3aa: CASSDTDNYNSPLHF